This T cell receptor (beta chain) comes out of a study of cytomegalovirus exposure and HLA in healthy donors. The overall study: Of 350 to 400 genotyped donors, 81% grouped in the Caucasian-associated ancestry cluster. Study results and caveats: Clonal expansion, a later analysis showed, was greater in HLA-associated TCR beta chains than in equally common others. Later analysis placed DRB1 highest and HLA-C lowest in TCR association rates, which differed by HLA locus. Compared with the approximately 670-donor mean, an Asian-associated ancestry cluster reportedly had fewer N-insertions, according to a later analysis.

With V trimmed by 0 bases and J by 7 bases, 3 bases remained unmatched. CDR1 is SGHRS and CDR2 is YFSETQ in the germline V gene. This CDR3 has 13 residues. A word on this clone: No antigen is known for it.

Both 60 Vbeta primers and 13 Jbeta primers went into the PCR. Using immunoSEQ multiplex PCR, the repertoire was profiled, and TCRdb retains in-frame clones only, with some absent. Altogether more than 65,000 clones are present, around 67% being singletons, with the ten largest covering approximately 6.9%. The sequenced sample consisted of PBMCs. The V call is TRBV5-1, the J call TRBJ1-1; 7 bases align to TRBD1. This clonotype was obtained from a woman in her forties or fifties in good health and CMV-seropositive. As DNA, the CDR3 is TGCGCCAGCAGCTTGGGAGGACAGGATGAAGCTTTCTTT. It translates to CASSLGGQDEAFF.